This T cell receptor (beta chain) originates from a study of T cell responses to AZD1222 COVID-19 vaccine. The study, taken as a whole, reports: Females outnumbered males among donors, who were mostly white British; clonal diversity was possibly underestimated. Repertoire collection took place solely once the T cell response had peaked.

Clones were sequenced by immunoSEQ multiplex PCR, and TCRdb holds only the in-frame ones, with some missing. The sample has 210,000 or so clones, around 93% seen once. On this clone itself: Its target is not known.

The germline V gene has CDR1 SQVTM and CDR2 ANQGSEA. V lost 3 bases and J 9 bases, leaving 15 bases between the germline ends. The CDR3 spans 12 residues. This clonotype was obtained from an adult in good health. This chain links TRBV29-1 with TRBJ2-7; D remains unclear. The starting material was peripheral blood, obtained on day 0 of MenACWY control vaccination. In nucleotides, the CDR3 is TGCAGCGTTGACTACGGAACAATGGGGCAGTACTTC. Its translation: CSVDYGTMGQYF.